These 17 T cell receptor beta chains came from one sample sequenced in a study of cytomegalovirus exposure and HLA in healthy donors. The PCR employed 60 Vbeta primers together with 13 Jbeta primers. Only in-frame clones appear in the TCRdb table, and some are missing; sequencing was by immunoSEQ multiplex PCR. The repertoire includes about 110,000 clones, about three quarters of them detected once, and 0.79% sits in the top ten. The source material was PBMCs. The receptors originated from a boy aged 5 to 17 in good health and CMV-seronegative.

A few counts support this clone. This chain uses TRBV6-5 with TRBJ1-1, with no clear D. V shed 6 bases and J shed 5 bases, with 16 bases lying between them. This CDR3 is 14 amino acids long. Germline CDR1 MNHEY, CDR2 SVGAGI. The CDR3 protein is CASSRDFQRTEAFF. The CDR3 coding sequence is TGTGCCAGCAGCCGAGACTTCCAGAGGACTGAAGCTTTCTTT.

J is TRBJ1-5 and V is TRBV6-6; 10 positions agree with TRBD1. This CDR3 region has 16 residues. The germline V gene has CDR1 MNHNY and CDR2 SVGAGI (reference sequence). Unmatched junction bases numbered 5, after V lost 6 bases and J lost 0 bases. CDR3 residues: CASSSGQGPSNQPQHF. The CDR3 DNA follows: TGTGCCAGCAGCTCGGGACAGGGGCCTAGCAATCAGCCCCAGCATTTT.

This clone has a handful of counts. No conserved phenylalanine or tryptophan is present at the end of the CDR3, so a read error is the likely explanation. V usage is TRBV29-1 and J usage is TRBJ1-1; 11 positions agree with TRBD1. This CDR3 region has 15 residues. Germline CDR1 reads SQVTM; CDR2 reads ANQGSEA. V shed 7 bases and J 1 base; nucleotides not matched to a gene: 8. The DNA of the CDR3 is TGCAGCGGCCTCGGACAGGGGGCGGGGAACACTGAAGCTTTCGTT. It encodes CSGLGQGAGNTEAFV.

The gene calls are TRBV5-6 and TRBJ2-2; 9 bases fit TRBD1. Germline CDR1 and CDR2: SGHDT and YYEEEE. This CDR3 contains 15 residues. Trimming removed 4 bases from V and 4 bases from J; junction bases left unmatched: 5. The CDR3 bases are TGTGCCAGCAGCCCGGGGACAGGGTTCACCGGGGAGCTGTTTTTT. Amino acid sequence: CASSPGTGFTGELFF.

J is TRBJ1-6 and V is TRBV19; 9 bases align to TRBD1. Germline assignment: CDR1 LNHDA and CDR2 SQIVND (reference sequence). CDR3 length: 15 residues. V lost 8 bases, J lost 6 bases, and 8 bases stayed unmatched. The CDR3 sequence is CASSSPGQGNSPLHF. The CDR3 nucleotides read TGTGCCAGTTCCTCCCCGGGACAGGGTAATTCACCCCTCCACTTT.

The chain has TRBV7-2 and TRBJ2-1, with D possibly matching TRBD2 (6 bases). With 1 base removed from V and 6 bases from J, the gap between germline ends came to 16 bases. CDR1 is SGHTA, CDR2 FQGNSA, per germline. The CDR3 is made up of 16 amino acids. The CDR3 bases are TGTGCCAGCAGCTTAGAACCGGGAGTAAGGTTCAATGAGCAGTTCTTC. Residues: CASSLEPGVRFNEQFF.

The gene calls are TRBV27 and TRBJ2-3; D is ambiguous. Germline loops: CDR1 MNHEY, CDR2 SMNVEV (reference sequence). The germline V and J ends were trimmed by 4 bases and 1 base, with 12 bases remaining between them. CDR3 size: 15 residues. This CDR3 reads CASSSLPERTDTQYF. CDR3 in DNA: TGTGCCAGCAGTTCACTGCCGGAGCGCACAGATACGCAGTATTTT.

The J gene is TRBJ2-3, the V gene TRBV6-1; a weak D match, TRBD2 (5 bases). The germline V gene encodes CDR1 MNHNS and CDR2 SASEGT. Trimming removed 2 bases from V and 2 bases from J, with 14 bases in between. This CDR3 contains 16 residues. The CDR3 nucleotides are TGTGCCAGCAGTGAACTTAGTCTAGCATACACAGATACGCAGTATTTT. It encodes CASSELSLAYTDTQYF.

This clone was recorded once. Other DNA sequences in the same sample also yield this CDR3. J is TRBJ2-3 and V is TRBV30, with TRBD1 matching over 7 bases. V lost 5 bases and J lost 0; bases outside the gene matches: 14. The CDR3 is 17 residues long. Germline V gene sequence: CDR1 GTSNPN, CDR2 SVGIG (reference sequence). This CDR3 is CAWLGTAARTSTDTQYF. CDR3 bases: TGTGCCTGGCTTGGGACAGCCGCCAGGACTAGCACAGATACGCAGTATTTT.

The chain couples TRBV28 to TRBJ1-1; D gene uncertain. V shed 1 base and J shed 5 bases, with 11 bases lying between them. Germline values: CDR1 MDHEN, CDR2 SYDVKM. This CDR3 region has 14 residues. CDR3 DNA sequence: TGTGCCAGCAGTTTATCACCCCGAGGGACTGAAGCTTTCTTT. It is translated as CASSLSPRGTEAFF.

V is TRBV13 and J is TRBJ1-4, with a tentative D call TRBD1 (5 bases). V was shortened by 3 bases and J by 7 bases, with 15 bases between the two germline ends. Germline V gene sequence: CDR1 PRHDT, CDR2 FYEKMQ (reference sequence). This CDR3 has 15 amino acids. CDR3 nucleotide sequence: TGTGCCAGCAGCTTTCTCCTACCCGGGGGTGAAAAACTGTTTTTT. This sequence encodes CASSFLLPGGEKLFF.

V gene TRBV5-1 combines with J gene TRBJ2-1; 14 bases map to TRBD2. After removal of 2 bases from V and 4 bases from J, the junction contained 5 bases not matched to a gene. The germline V gene encodes CDR1 SGHRS and CDR2 YFSETQ. The CDR3 length is 17 residues. The CDR3 region is CASSFGLAGGPYNEQFF. The CDR3 DNA sequence: TGCGCCAGCAGCTTTGGACTAGCGGGGGGTCCGTACAATGAGCAGTTCTTC.

The rearrangement joins TRBV6-6 to TRBJ2-7; 7 bases are a match to TRBD1. V shed 6 bases, J shed 0 bases, and the junction held 8 bases outside the gene matches. Looked up from germline, CDR1 is MNHNY and CDR2 is SVGAGI (reference sequence). The CDR3 length is 15 residues. The CDR3 DNA reads as TGTGCCAGCAGCCCTCCCAGGGACAGCTCCTACGAGCAGTACTTC. It specifies CASSPPRDSSYEQYF.

The CDR3 is CASSSRLAGAEKRRQCGNEQFF. Written as DNA, the CDR3 is TGTGCCAGCAGCTCAAGACTAGCGGGAGCCGAAAAAAGGAGACAGTGCGGCAATGAGCAGTTCTTC. V and J are TRBV12-1 and TRBJ2-1; TRBD2, the D gene given by the table, was not confirmed from the DNA. TRBV12-1 is an annotated pseudogene. The CDR3 runs to 22 residues.

This clone was seen once. The chain is built from TRBV9 and TRBJ1-1, with D tentatively TRBD1 (5 bases). V was shortened by 3 bases and J by 0 bases, with 6 bases between the two germline ends. Per germline, CDR1 SGDLS and CDR2 YYNGEE. The CDR3 has 13 residues. The CDR3 spells CASSETVNTEAFF. The CDR3 bases are TGTGCCAGCAGCGAGACAGTGAACACTGAAGCTTTCTTT.

This clone was picked up a small number of times. The chain combines TRBV28 with TRBJ2-1, with a tentative D call TRBD2 (6 bases). The V end lost 8 bases, the J end lost 2 bases, and 16 bases lay between the germline ends. This CDR3 contains 15 residues. Germline CDR1 reads MDHEN; CDR2 reads SYDVKM. This CDR3 is CASGPLTGAYNEQFF. CDR3 DNA: TGTGCCAGCGGCCCCCTTACGGGGGCCTACAATGAGCAGTTCTTC.

The V call is TRBV4-3, the J call TRBJ2-5; 15 positions match TRBD2. Trimming took 4 bases from V and 0 from J; bases not matched to a gene: 3. The CDR3 has 17 amino acids. In germline, CDR1 is LGHNA, CDR2 YSLEER. The CDR3 DNA reads TGCGCCAGCAGCCTGGGACTAGCGGGGGGATACCAAGAGACCCAGTACTTC. Protein: CASSLGLAGGYQETQYF.